These T cell receptor beta chains were read from a single sample in a study of blood T cells in healthy people across ages. MiXCR was run by TCRdb on the 5' RACE reads, yielding one entry per CDR3 protein. The table includes 1.5 million to 2 million distinct CDR3 sequences, 39% detected once. Sequencing input: blood. The receptors were sampled from a human donor in good health. The CDR3 runs from the conserved cysteine through the conserved F or W. D genes are given only for firm matches. Rows give clone size only sometimes, using once, few, many, or a class for an expanded clone.

size	length	D	J	V	DNA	CDR3
few	15	NA	TRBJ1-5	TRBV11-2	TGTGCCAGCAGCTTAGGAGTGGGGGCTGGTCAGCCCCAGCATTTT	CASSLGVGAGQPQHF
few	15	TRBD1	TRBJ2-7	TRBV28	TGTGCCAGCAGTACCCCAGACAGGGGCTACTACGAGCAGTACTTC	CASSTPDRGYYEQYF
few	16	TRBD1	TRBJ2-1	TRBV27	TGTGCCAGCAGTGCGTGGGTACAGGGGGATGCCGATGAGCAGTTCTTC	CASSAWVQGDADEQFF
many	14	NA	TRBJ2-5	TRBV12-3/TRBV12-4	TGTGCCAGCACCGATATAGGGGCCCAAGAGACCCAGTACTTC	CASTDIGAQETQYF
NA	16	TRBD1	TRBJ2-7	TRBV28	TGTGCCAGCAGTTCAACAGGGGATTACTTGTCCTACGAGCAGTACTTC	CASSSTGDYLSYEQYF
NA	16	NA	TRBJ2-5	TRBV27	TGTGCCAGCAGTTTAATGTCAGGGTGGGGAATGAGAGAGCAGTACTTC	CASSLMSGWGMREQYF
NA	16	TRBD1	TRBJ2-7	TRBV10-3	TGTGCCATCAGCCCCTTAGGGGGACAGGGAGCTTACGAGCAGTACTTC	CAISPLGGQGAYEQYF
few	17	NA	TRBJ2-1	TRBV5-1	TGCGCCAGCTACCCTGACGTGGGACCCCAAAGTGGCAATGAGCAGTTCTTC	CASYPDVGPQSGNEQFF
once	15	NA	TRBJ2-3	TRBV7-2	TGTGCCAGCAGCTTTGCCCAGGGCCGCACAGATACGCAGTATTTT	CASSFAQGRTDTQYF
NA	15	NA	TRBJ2-2	TRBV16	TGTGCCAGCAGCCAAGACAGACTCCACACCGGGGAGCTGTTTTTT	CASSQDRLHTGELFF
few	17	NA	TRBJ2-7	TRBV11-2	TGTGCCAGCAGCCCCCTTGCAGACAGGTCTTCTACGATCGAGCAGTACTTC	CASSPLADRSSTIEQYF
NA	14	NA	TRBJ2-3	TRBV7-3	TGTGCCAGCAGCTTAATGGGAAAGGACGGTACGCAGTATTTT	CASSLMGKDGTQYF
NA	14	TRBD1	TRBJ2-7	TRBV6-5	TGTGCCAGCGGTAGGACAGGGCCTACCTACGAGCAGTACTTC	CASGRTGPTYEQYF
NA	11	TRBD1	TRBJ1-2	TRBV29-1	TGCAGCGATGACAGGGCCTATGGCTACACCTTC	CSDDRAYGYTF
few	13	NA	TRBJ1-2	TRBV12-3/TRBV12-4	TGTGCCAGCAGTTACGGGACATATGATGGCTACACCTTC	CASSYGTYDGYTF
NA	14	NA	TRBJ2-4	TRBV5-1	TGCGCCAGCAGCTATACAACAGGGAAGGACATTCAGTACTTC	CASSYTTGKDIQYF
few	15	NA	TRBJ1-1	TRBV6-5	TGTGCCAGCACCTCCAGACGGGCCGAAGTCACTGAAGCTTTCTTT	CASTSRRAEVTEAFF
NA	12	TRBD1	TRBJ2-7	TRBV12-3/TRBV12-4	TGTGCCAGCGGTCCACAGGGGATCGAGCAGTACTTC	CASGPQGIEQYF
few	16	NA	TRBJ1-6	TRBV25-1	TGTGCCAGCAGTGCATTTGGGGGGTTTAGAGAATCACCCCTCCACTTT	CASSAFGGFRESPLHF
NA	16	TRBD2	TRBJ2-3	TRBV9	TGTGCCAGCAGCCTAGTACTAGCGGGGGGGCGAGATACGCAGTATTTT	CASSLVLAGGRDTQYF
few	13	TRBD1	TRBJ2-7	TRBV30	TGTGCCTGGTCCCCAGGGGGCGGGTACGAGCAGTACTTC	CAWSPGGGYEQYF
NA	13	NA	TRBJ2-1	TRBV5-1	TGCGCCAGCAGCTTGGATGGGGACAATGGGCAGTTCTTC	CASSLDGDNGQFF
NA	15	TRBD1	TRBJ1-5	TRBV4-1	TGCGCCAGCAGCCGCATAGAACAGGGGATTCAGCCCCAGCATTTT	CASSRIEQGIQPQHF
few	15	TRBD1	TRBJ2-5	TRBV28	TGTGCCAGCAGTCGCCCCGACAGGGGGGTAGAGACCCAGTACTTC	CASSRPDRGVETQYF
few	15	NA	TRBJ2-1	TRBV29-1	TGCAGCGTTGCAGTCCGGGCGGGGAGCTACAATGAGCAGTTCTTC	CSVAVRAGSYNEQFF
NA	14	TRBD1	TRBJ1-2	TRBV5-1	TGCGCCAGCAGCTTGGCCGGGACAGGCCATGGCTACACCTTC	CASSLAGTGHGYTF
NA	14	NA	TRBJ1-3	TRBV7-9	TGTGCCAGCAGCCAAGGAGGGGTTGGAAACACCATATATTTT	CASSQGGVGNTIYF
NA	15	NA	TRBJ1-3	TRBV10-3	TGTGCCACCGGACCGGGACACCGCTCTGGAAACACCATATATTTT	CATGPGHRSGNTIYF
NA	15	TRBD1	TRBJ1-5	TRBV6-5	TGTGCCAGCAGTCCCCCGGGACAGGGTCATCAGCCCCAGCATTTT	CASSPPGQGHQPQHF
few	14	NA	TRBJ2-1	TRBV5-1	TGCGCCAGCAGCCCCTGGGACGCCGCCAATGAGCAGTTCTTC	CASSPWDAANEQFF
few	16	NA	TRBJ1-1	TRBV29-1	TGCAGCGTTGACGGAGGGGGAAACAGGGTGAACACTGAAGCTTTCTTT	CSVDGGGNRVNTEAFF
NA	15	NA	TRBJ1-2	TRBV5-1	TGCGCCAGCGCGGACCCCTTATCGCTGTCCTATGGCTACACCTTC	CASADPLSLSYGYTF
NA	15	NA	TRBJ1-4	TRBV7-9	TGTGCCAGCAGCTTCACAGGAGACTATAATGAAAAACTGTTTTTT	CASSFTGDYNEKLFF
NA	17	NA	TRBJ2-3	TRBV10-3	TGTGCCATCAGTGAGTCCGAAGATGGATCTAGCACAGATACGCAGTATTTT	CAISESEDGSSTDTQYF
few	13	NA	TRBJ1-2	TRBV6-1	TGTGCCAGCAGTGTGTCGCTATTGGGCGGCTACACCTTC	CASSVSLLGGYTF
few	10	NA	TRBJ2-4	TRBV20-1	TGCAGTGCTAAATCAAAATCCTGGTACTTC	CSAKSKSWYF
NA	15	NA	TRBJ1-2	TRBV6-1	TGTGCCAGCAGTGAAGTCCCGGGTGTCGGGAATGGCTACACCTTC	CASSEVPGVGNGYTF
once	16	NA	TRBJ2-7	TRBV20-1	TGCAGTGCTAGGCGATCGGGATATAGCTCCTACAATGAGCAGTACTTC	CSARRSGYSSYNEQYF
NA	14	NA	TRBJ1-6	TRBV6-5	TGTGCCAGCAGTCCGGGACTGGGCGGGACACCCCCCCACTTT	CASSPGLGGTPPHF
few	12	TRBD2	TRBJ2-5	TRBV6-2/TRBV6-3	TGTGCCAGCAGCCCTTCTAGCGGAGCATCGTACTTC	CASSPSSGASYF
NA	15	NA	TRBJ1-5	TRBV6-1	TGTGCCAGCAGTGAACGAGGCGGGGATGGGCGGTCCCAGCATTTT	CASSERGGDGRSQHF
NA	16	TRBD1	TRBJ1-1	TRBV5-1	TGCGCCAGCAGTCGACGGACAGGAGGGGCGAACACTGAAGCTTTCTTT	CASSRRTGGANTEAFF
NA	16	TRBD2	TRBJ2-1	TRBV9	TGTGCCAGCAGCGTAGGTGGCGGGGGGGCCGTGAATGAGCAGTTCTTC	CASSVGGGGAVNEQFF
NA	12	TRBD1	TRBJ1-4	TRBV29-1	TGCAGCGCATGGGACAGGGGTGAAAAACTGTTTTTT	CSAWDRGEKLFF
few	12	NA	TRBJ2-5	TRBV30	TGTGCCTGGAGTGAAGCAAGTTGGACCCAGTACTTC	CAWSEASWTQYF
few	15	NA	TRBJ1-1	TRBV7-2	TGTGCCAGCAGCTTAGTGGATGGGGTTGACACTGAAGCTTTCTTT	CASSLVDGVDTEAFF
NA	15	NA	TRBJ2-2	TRBV28	TGTGCCAGCAGTTCGGGTCTCGCGGTCCGGGGGGAGCTGTTTTTT	CASSSGLAVRGELFF
few	18	NA	TRBJ2-1	TRBV5-5	TGTGCCAGCAGCTACCGGGAGAGAGAAATGATCTACTACAATGAGCAGTTCTTC	CASSYREREMIYYNEQFF
few	12	NA	TRBJ1-1	TRBV6-5	TGTGCCAGCAGTCGTTTAGGGGTGGAAGCTTTCTTT	CASSRLGVEAFF
NA	13	NA	TRBJ1-5	TRBV30	TGTGCCTGGAGTTTGGGGTGGGGACAGCCCCAGCATTTT	CAWSLGWGQPQHF
few	17	TRBD1	TRBJ1-6	TRBV5-1	TGCGCCAGCAGCCCGGGCGGGACAGGGGCGTTTTGGTCACCCCTCCACTTT	CASSPGGTGAFWSPLHF
NA	15	NA	TRBJ1-5	TRBV6-5	TGTGCCAGCAGTCCTGACGGGACGGACAATCAGCCCCAGCATTTT	CASSPDGTDNQPQHF
few	16	NA	TRBJ2-1	TRBV5-1	TGCGCCAGCAGCTTGTTCGGACAAATCTCCTACAATGAGCAGTTCTTC	CASSLFGQISYNEQFF
once	13	NA	TRBJ2-5	TRBV29-1	TGCAGCGTTGAAGGGGGCCGAGGGGAGACCCAGTACTTC	CSVEGGRGETQYF
NA	18	NA	TRBJ1-2	TRBV9	TGTGCCAGCAGCGTACTTGGTGGCAGTTCCGAATTCAACTATGGCTACACCTTC	CASSVLGGSSEFNYGYTF
few	15	NA	TRBJ1-2	TRBV7-2	TGTGCCAGCAGCCGGGACCGGACTCCCAACTATGGCTACACCTTC	CASSRDRTPNYGYTF
NA	15	NA	TRBJ2-3	TRBV12-3/TRBV12-4	TGTGCCAGCAGTTCCAAGCGGATAAGCACAGATACGCAGTATTTT	CASSSKRISTDTQYF